Described below is a single TCR beta chain sequence and its context. Its binding antigen is unknown. The record has no base qualities; no much larger clone is one base away. Each collaborating institution followed its own protocols to collect whole blood in K2EDTA tubes. For TCRbeta analysis, collaborators shipped samples as frozen whole blood, isolated PBMCs, or DNA extracted from either of those sample types. The sample comes from a study of blood T cell repertoires in COVID-19 (dated by TCRdb to about 2020). Describing the broader study: Samples covering the acute and convalescent phases of COVID-19 were provided by collaborators in the United States, Italy and Spain. The samples were drawn from the first 160 participants of the ongoing ImmuneRACE study and from over a thousand subjects provided by 6 global collaborators. A de-identified subject ID, COVID-19 status, age in years and sex were almost always included in the sample metadata. A freely available public database, intended as a resource for researchers studying the immune response to SARS-CoV-2, is where the repertoires were released. The material from the prospective study consisted of cDNA or gDNA derived from T cells, B-cell-depleted T cells, or PBMCs. HLA class I and class II types, where available, came from metadata supplied by the sample provider rather than from assay-based typing. The dataset comprised deeply sampled blood TCRbeta repertoires from subjects exposed to, actively infected with, or recovered from COVID-19. Overall results and qualifications from the work: How much clinical and demographic metadata was included differed by source and by participant, and the metadata was provided uncurated.

TCRbeta CDR3 regions were amplified from genomic DNA by means of the immunoSEQ Assay, a bias-controlled multiplex PCR. On the authors' methods: The number of nucleated cells in each sample was estimated from the amplification of reference gene primers within the assay. To quantify the absolute abundance of each unique TCRbeta CDR3 rearrangement, sequence reads were collapsed and filtered. For each sample, productive Simpson clonality was calculated as the square root of Simpson's diversity index over productive rearrangements. TCRdb carries this immuneACCESS record with in-frame sequences only. Its versions omit some clonotypes, under half of them owing to an unresolved V gene in the studies checked, with the rest unexplained. V, J and clone size reflect that table, while D and trimming were determined from the DNA. The sample includes approximately 90,000 clones, with about 89% observed a single time. Approximately 18% of the sample lies in the top ten.

This sequence originates from a human donor in a cohort sampled during active COVID-19. Sequencing input: peripheral blood.

The nucleotide sequence reads as follows: TGTGCCAGCAGCTTAGTGGGGGCCCTAAATGAAAAACTGTTTTTT. It encodes CASSLVGALNEKLFF. The V and J genes are TRBV11-2 and TRBJ1-4, with TRBD1 tentatively as D gene (6 bases match). The CDR1 and CDR2 encoded by the germline V gene are SGHAT and FQNNGV. The trim is 1 base for V and 5 bases for J, with a gap of 11 bases between the germline ends. The CDR3 sequence holds 15 residues, the cysteine and phenylalanine included. The DNA shown is the 45-base CDR3, in frame from base 1.